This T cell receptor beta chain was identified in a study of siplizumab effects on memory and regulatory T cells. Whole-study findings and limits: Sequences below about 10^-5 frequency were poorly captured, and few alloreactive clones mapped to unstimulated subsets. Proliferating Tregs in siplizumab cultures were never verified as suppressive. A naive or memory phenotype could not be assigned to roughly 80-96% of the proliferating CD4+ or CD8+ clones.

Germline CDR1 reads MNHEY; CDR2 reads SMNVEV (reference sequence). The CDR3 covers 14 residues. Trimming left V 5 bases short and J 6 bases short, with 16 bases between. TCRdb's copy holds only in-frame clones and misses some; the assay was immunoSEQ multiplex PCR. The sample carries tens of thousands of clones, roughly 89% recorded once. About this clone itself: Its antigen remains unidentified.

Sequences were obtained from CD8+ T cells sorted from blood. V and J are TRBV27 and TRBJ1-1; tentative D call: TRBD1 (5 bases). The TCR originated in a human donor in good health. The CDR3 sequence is CASSQGLPMAEAFF. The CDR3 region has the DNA TGTGCCAGCAGTCAGGGACTCCCTATGGCTGAAGCTTTCTTT.